One sample yielded the 9 T cell receptor beta chains listed below, sequenced in a study of T cell responses to AZD1222 COVID-19 vaccine. This table comes from immunoSEQ multiplex PCR, and its TCRdb copy is limited to in-frame clones, with some not included. The sample shows around 150,000 clones, about 91% of them seen only once. The specimen was peripheral blood, collected 28 days after the second AZD1222 dose. All receptors come from an adult who received the AZD1222 COVID-19 vaccine.

The chain combines TRBV11-2 with TRBJ2-2, with D perhaps TRBD2 (5 bases). CDR1 is SGHAT and CDR2 is FQNNGV in the germline V gene. Trimming left V 5 bases short and J 1 base short, with 17 bases between. This CDR3 comprises 17 residues. The chain's CDR3 is CASSPGGSIWNTGELFF. CDR3 nucleotide sequence: TGTGCCAGCAGCCCAGGAGGATCGATATGGAACACCGGGGAGCTGTTTTTT.

The chain couples TRBV2 to TRBJ1-1; the D gene is possibly TRBD1 (6 bases). The CDR3 consists of 17 residues. CDR1 and CDR2 from the germline V gene are SNHLY and FYNNEI. The V end was cut by 6 bases, the J end by 0 bases, with 20 bases between. In DNA, the CDR3 is TGTGCCAGCAGCCTAAGGACAGTGGGGCAGATGAACACTGAAGCTTTCTTT. This sequence encodes CASSLRTVGQMNTEAFF.

The rearrangement joins TRBV2 to TRBJ2-7, with 10 positions matching TRBD1. Germline loops: CDR1 SNHLY, CDR2 FYNNEI. The ends lost 6 bases at V and 1 base at J; junction bases unmatched: 6. The CDR3 totals 15 residues. CDR3 nucleotides: TGTGCCAGCAGCGGACAGGGGGATGGATCCTACGAGCAGTACTTC. Translated: CASSGQGDGSYEQYF.

The chain couples TRBV3-1 (or the pseudogene TRBV3-2) to TRBJ1-3; D ambiguous. V shed 5 bases and J shed 0 bases, with 5 bases lying between them. The CDR3 extends over 13 amino acids. CDR1 and CDR2 (germline): LGHDT, YNNKEL (reference sequence). The CDR3 bases are TGTGCCAGCAGCGGGGACTCTGGAAACACCATATATTTT. Residues: CASSGDSGNTIYF.

The chain has TRBV18 and TRBJ1-3, with D possibly being TRBD1 (5 bases). V lost 6 bases and J 0 bases, leaving 12 bases between the germline ends. This CDR3 has 15 amino acids. From germline, CDR1 is KGHSH and CDR2 LQKENI. CDR3 residues: CASSPRQNSGNTIYF. The CDR3 nucleotides are TGTGCCAGCTCCCCTAGACAGAACTCTGGAAACACCATATATTTT.

The chain is built from TRBV5-1 and TRBJ1-3, with no clear D. The length of the CDR3 is 13 residues. Trimming stripped 0 bases from V and 3 bases from J, with 4 bases between. The germline V gene encodes CDR1 SGHRS and CDR2 YFSETQ. The CDR3 loop reads CASSLDGGNTIYF. CDR3 DNA sequence: TGCGCCAGCAGCTTGGACGGTGGAAACACCATATATTTT.

The V gene is TRBV5-1, the J gene TRBJ2-7; D may correspond to TRBD1 or TRBD2 (5 bases each). Germline-derived CDR1 and CDR2 are SGHRS and YFSETQ. Trimming took 4 bases from V and 4 from J, leaving 12 bases between them. The CDR3 consists of 13 residues. The DNA for the CDR3 is TGCGCCAGCAGCCCGGGGCCTCCATACGAGCAGTACTTC. Translation: CASSPGPPYEQYF.

The V gene is TRBV24-1, the J gene TRBJ1-6; a weak D match, TRBD1 (5 bases). The CDR3 spans 11 residues. Trimming removed 12 bases at V and 17 bases at J, with 19 bases between. Germline CDR1 KGHDR, CDR2 SFDVKD. The CDR3 protein is CAPLPGLWFHF. CDR3 nucleotides: TGTGCCCCGCTCCCAGGGTTGTGGTTCCACTTT.

The chain recombines TRBV19 with TRBJ1-5; 10 nucleotides match TRBD1. V shed 7 bases, J shed 7 bases, and the junction held 7 bases outside the gene matches. This CDR3 has 14 residues. The germline V gene encodes CDR1 LNHDA and CDR2 SQIVND (reference sequence). In DNA form, the CDR3 reads TGTGCCAGTACCTGGACAGGGGGTGACCAGCCCCAGCATTTT. Amino acids: CASTWTGGDQPQHF.